These 3 T cell receptor beta chains came from one sample sequenced in a study of T cell repertoires in cytomegalovirus infection. Their recognized antigens are unknown. Using its own MiXCR run on the reads, TCRdb lists one record per CDR3 protein. Seen here are about 120,000 distinct CDR3 sequences, over 9.5% observed once, and the top ten hold 25% to 40%. The material sequenced was PBMCs, sequenced either directly or after in vitro stimulation (not recorded which). The receptors were gathered from a human donor in good health (CMV status not recorded). Some clones in this sample may be carry-over from other donors' samples.

CDR3 nucleotides: TGCAGTGCTCAAGAAAAATTAAAGGGGGACCAGTACTTC. It codes for CSAQEKLKGDQYF. This chain links TRBV20-1 with TRBJ2-5, with a weak D call TRBD1 (6 bases). V dropped 5 bases and J dropped 10 bases, with 20 bases sitting between them. Per the germline V gene, CDR1 is DFQATT and CDR2 is SNEGSKA (reference sequence). CDR3 length: 13 amino acids.

The table lists this clonotype with many counts. This chain joins TRBV7-3 and TRBJ2-7, with 10 bases that match TRBD2. CDR3 length: 16 residues. From germline, CDR1 is SGHTA and CDR2 FQGTGA. V lost 5 bases and J lost 7; bases outside the gene matches: 14. The CDR3 spells CASSDEALAGVGEQYF. DNA of the CDR3: TGTGCCAGCAGCGACGAGGCCCTAGCGGGAGTCGGAGAGCAGTACTTC.

The table lists this clonotype with many counts. This chain links TRBV12-3 or TRBV12-4 with TRBJ2-5; 11 positions match TRBD2. J was trimmed by 4 bases and V by 5 bases; bases with no gene match: 0. The CDR3 sequence is 13 residues long. The CDR3 sequence: CASSGLAGETQYF. The DNA for the CDR3 is TGTGCCAGCAGTGGACTAGCGGGAGAGACCCAGTACTTC.